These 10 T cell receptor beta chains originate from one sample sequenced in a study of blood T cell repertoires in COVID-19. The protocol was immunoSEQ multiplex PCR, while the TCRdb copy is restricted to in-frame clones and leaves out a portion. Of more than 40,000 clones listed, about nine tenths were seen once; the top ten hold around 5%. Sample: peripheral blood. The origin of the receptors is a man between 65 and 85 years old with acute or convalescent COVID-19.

The CDR3 here is CATSREQGADTQYF. CDR3 DNA sequence: TGTGCCACCAGCAGAGAACAGGGGGCAGATACGCAGTATTTT. V is TRBV15 and J is TRBJ2-3; 8 nucleotides match TRBD1. The V segment lost 0 bases and the J segment 4 bases; nucleotides outside the gene matches: 0. CDR3 length: 14 residues. CDR1 is LNHNV and CDR2 is YYDKDF in the germline V gene (reference sequence).

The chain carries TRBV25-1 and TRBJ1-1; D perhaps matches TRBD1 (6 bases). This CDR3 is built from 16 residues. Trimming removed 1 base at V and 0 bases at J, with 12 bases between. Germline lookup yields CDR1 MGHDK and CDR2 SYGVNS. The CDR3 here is CASSESTGSMNTEAFF. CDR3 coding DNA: TGTGCCAGCAGTGAATCGACAGGAAGCATGAACACTGAAGCTTTCTTT.

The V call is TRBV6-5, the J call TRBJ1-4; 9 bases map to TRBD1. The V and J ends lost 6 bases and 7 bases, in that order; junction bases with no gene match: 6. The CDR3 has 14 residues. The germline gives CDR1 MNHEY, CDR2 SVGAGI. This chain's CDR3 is CASRNRGRGEKLFF. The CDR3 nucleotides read TGTGCCAGCAGGAACAGGGGGCGCGGTGAAAAACTGTTTTTT.

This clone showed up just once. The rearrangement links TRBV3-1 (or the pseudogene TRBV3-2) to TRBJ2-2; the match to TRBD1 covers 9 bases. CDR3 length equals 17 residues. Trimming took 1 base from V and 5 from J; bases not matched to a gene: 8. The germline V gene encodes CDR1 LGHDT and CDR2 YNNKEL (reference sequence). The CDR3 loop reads CASSQGYTGQGTGELFF. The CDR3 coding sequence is TGTGCCAGCAGCCAAGGTTATACGGGACAGGGTACCGGGGAGCTGTTTTTT.

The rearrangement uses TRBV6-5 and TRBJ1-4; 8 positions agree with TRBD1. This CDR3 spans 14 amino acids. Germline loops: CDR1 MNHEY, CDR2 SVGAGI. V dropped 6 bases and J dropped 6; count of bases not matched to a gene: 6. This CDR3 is CASRPGQDHEKLFF. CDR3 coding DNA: TGTGCCAGCAGACCGGGACAGGACCATGAAAAACTGTTTTTT.

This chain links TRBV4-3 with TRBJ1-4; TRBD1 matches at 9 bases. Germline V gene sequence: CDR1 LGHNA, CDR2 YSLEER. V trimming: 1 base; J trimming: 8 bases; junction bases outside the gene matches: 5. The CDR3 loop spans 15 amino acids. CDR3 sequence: CASSQGTGGWEKLFF. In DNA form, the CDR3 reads TGCGCCAGCAGCCAAGGTACAGGGGGCTGGGAAAAACTGTTTTTT.

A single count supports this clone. DNA of the CDR3: TGTGCCAGCAGCTTAGCGGGGACAGGGTATTACGAGCAGTACTTC. It specifies CASSLAGTGYYEQYF. The V and J genes are TRBV7-9 and TRBJ2-7; 9 bases line up with TRBD1. CDR3 length equals 15 residues. V shed 0 bases, J shed 4 bases, and the junction held 4 bases outside the gene matches. The germline gives CDR1 SEHNR, CDR2 FQNEAQ (reference sequence).

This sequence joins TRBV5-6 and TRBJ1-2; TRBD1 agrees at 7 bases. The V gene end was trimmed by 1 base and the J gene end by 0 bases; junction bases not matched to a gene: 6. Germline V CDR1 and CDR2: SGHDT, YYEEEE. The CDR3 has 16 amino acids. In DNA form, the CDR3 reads TGTGCCAGCAGCTTGAGGGACAGACAAGCTAACTATGGCTACACCTTC. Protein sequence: CASSLRDRQANYGYTF.

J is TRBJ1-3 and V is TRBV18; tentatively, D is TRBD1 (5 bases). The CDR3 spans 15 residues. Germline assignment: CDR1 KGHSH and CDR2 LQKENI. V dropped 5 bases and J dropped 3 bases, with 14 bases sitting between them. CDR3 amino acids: CASSTVQGSGNTIYF. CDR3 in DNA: TGTGCCAGCTCAACCGTCCAGGGAAGTGGAAACACCATATATTTT.

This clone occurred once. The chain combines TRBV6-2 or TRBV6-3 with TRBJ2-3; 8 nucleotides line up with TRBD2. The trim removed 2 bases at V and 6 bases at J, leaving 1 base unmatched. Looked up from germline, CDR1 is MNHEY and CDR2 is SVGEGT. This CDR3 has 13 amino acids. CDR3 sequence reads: CASSYGLADTQYF. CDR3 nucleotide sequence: TGTGCCAGCAGTTACGGACTAGCCGATACGCAGTATTTT.